The clone carrying this T cell receptor beta chain has just a few counts. Its antigen is currently unknown. These data come from a study of neoadjuvant anti-PD-1 for oral cavity cancer. Study-wide points: Pretreatment Treg/Th17 ratio correlated inversely with post-treatment tumor clonality.

The CDR3 length is 13 residues. The V end lost 5 bases, the J end lost 4 bases, and 14 bases lay between the germline ends. Germline V lookup: CDR1 SQVTM, CDR2 ANQGSEA. Clones were sequenced by immunoSEQ multiplex PCR, and TCRdb holds only the in-frame ones, with some missing. The repertoire holds 11,000 to 15,000 clones, with 60% to 80% as singletons. V gene TRBV29-1 combines with J gene TRBJ1-2, with D hard to call. Sample: PBMCs, taken before nivolumab (anti-PD-1) treatment. The clonotype originates from a person aged 35 to 85 with oral cavity squamous cell carcinoma. As DNA, the CDR3 is TGCAGCGTTAGGCAAAGGGTCGGCTATGGCTACACCTTC. Amino acid sequence: CSVRQRVGYGYTF.